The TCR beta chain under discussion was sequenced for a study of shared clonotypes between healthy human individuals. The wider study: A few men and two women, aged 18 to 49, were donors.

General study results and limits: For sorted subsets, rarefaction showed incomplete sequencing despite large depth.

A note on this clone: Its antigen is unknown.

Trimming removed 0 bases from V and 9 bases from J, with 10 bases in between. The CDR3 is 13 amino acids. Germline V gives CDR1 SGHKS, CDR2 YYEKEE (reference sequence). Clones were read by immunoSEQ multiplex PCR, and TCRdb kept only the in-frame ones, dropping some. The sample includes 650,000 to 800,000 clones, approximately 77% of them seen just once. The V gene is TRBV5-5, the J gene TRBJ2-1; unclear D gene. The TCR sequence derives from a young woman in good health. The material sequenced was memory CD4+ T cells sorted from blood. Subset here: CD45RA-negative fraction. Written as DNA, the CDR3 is TGTGCCAGCAGCTTGGAGGGTTCCACTGAGCAGTTCTTC. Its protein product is CASSLEGSTEQFF.